The 22 T cell receptor beta chains below come from one sample, sequenced in a study of blood T cell repertoires in COVID-19. This table comes from immunoSEQ multiplex PCR, and its TCRdb copy is limited to in-frame clones, with some not included. In the table there are over 150,000 clones, just under 85% of which are singletons. Material for sequencing was peripheral blood. The receptor source for this set is a woman aged 55-69 years with acute or convalescent COVID-19.

This rearrangement joins TRBV12-3 or TRBV12-4 to TRBJ1-2; D gene uncertain. The CDR3 is 13 residues long. V was trimmed by 7 bases and J by 2 bases, leaving 11 bases between them. The DNA for the CDR3 is TGTGCCAGCACTCAAGGAGCCAACTATGGCTACACCTTC. Translation gives CASTQGANYGYTF.

This sequence joins TRBV9 and TRBJ1-4, with D possibly matching TRBD1 (5 bases). CDR3 length: 13 amino acids. Per the germline V gene, CDR1 is SGDLS and CDR2 is YYNGEE. V was cut by 4 bases and J by 8 bases, with 12 bases left in between. The CDR3 protein is CASSLRGGEKLFF. CDR3 in DNA: TGTGCCAGCAGCCTCCGCGGGGGGGAAAAACTGTTTTTT.

The chain links TRBV6-5 to TRBJ2-2; 9 nucleotides line up with TRBD1. CDR3 length: 13 residues. Germline V gene lookup returns CDR1 MNHEY and CDR2 SVGAGI. Trimming at V came to 5 bases and at J to 6 bases, leaving 1 base not matched to a gene. The CDR3 sequence: CASSRDRAGELFF. The CDR3 DNA is TGTGCCAGCAGTAGGGACAGGGCCGGGGAGCTGTTTTTT.

V is TRBV4-2 and J is TRBJ2-5, with TRBD1 matching 9 bases. The V segment lost 0 bases and the J segment 5 bases; nucleotides outside the gene matches: 4. The CDR3 consists of 15 residues. Germline CDR1 reads LGHNA; CDR2 reads YNFKEQ. The CDR3 reads CASSQEDRGAETQYF. The CDR3, as DNA: TGTGCCAGCAGCCAAGAGGACAGGGGAGCGGAGACCCAGTACTTC.

The rearrangement links TRBV5-1 to TRBJ2-1; D is ambiguous. V lost 2 bases to trimming and J lost 4 bases, with 10 bases between them. Germline-derived CDR1 and CDR2 are SGHRS and YFSETQ. The CDR3 covers 14 residues. CDR3 in amino acids: CASSLQNLYNEQFF. The CDR3 DNA is TGCGCCAGCAGCTTACAGAACTTGTACAATGAGCAGTTCTTC.

The chain uses TRBV18 and TRBJ1-1, with D possibly matching TRBD1 (5 bases). The CDR3 has 11 amino acids. Germline loops: CDR1 KGHSH, CDR2 LQKENI. V was cut by 5 bases and J by 7 bases, with 8 bases left in between. The CDR3 region has the DNA TGTGCCAGCTCATCGACAGTTGAAGCTTTCTTT. This sequence encodes CASSSTVEAFF.

The chain couples TRBV5-1 to TRBJ2-1; D gene ambiguous. The CDR3 is 12 amino acids. V was trimmed by 3 bases and J by 8 bases, leaving 9 bases between them. The germline CDR1 and CDR2 sequences are SGHRS and YFSETQ. CDR3 sequence reads: CASSSTSYEQFF. CDR3 in DNA: TGCGCCAGCAGCTCAACATCCTATGAGCAGTTCTTC.

CDR3 amino acids: CAIWAGTNEKLFF. The CDR3 DNA follows: TGTGCCATTTGGGCGGGGACTAATGAAAAACTGTTTTTT. This chain uses TRBV7-9 with TRBJ1-4; D gene unclear. The length of the CDR3 is 13 residues. The V gene lost 10 bases and the J gene lost 2 bases, with 11 bases spanning the gap. CDR1 and CDR2 (germline): SEHNR, FQNEAQ (reference sequence).

V is TRBV2 and J is TRBJ2-7; 9 bases fit TRBD1. The germline CDR1 and CDR2 sequences are SNHLY and FYNNEI. The CDR3 spans 13 residues. The ends lost 7 bases at V and 6 bases at J; junction bases unmatched: 7. This CDR3 is CASNPGQGSEQYF. As DNA, the CDR3 is TGTGCCAGCAATCCGGGACAGGGAAGCGAGCAGTACTTC.

V is TRBV12-3 or TRBV12-4 and J is TRBJ1-5; D gene unclear. With 0 bases removed from V and 4 bases from J, the gap between germline ends came to 4 bases. This CDR3 comprises 13 residues. This chain's CDR3 is CASSLALNQPQHF. The CDR3 DNA reads TGTGCCAGCAGTTTAGCCCTGAATCAGCCCCAGCATTTT.

The chain has TRBV6-5 and TRBJ1-3; 7 bases map to TRBD1. The CDR3 runs to 15 residues. Germline V gene sequence: CDR1 MNHEY, CDR2 SVGAGI. V was pared by 8 bases and J by 0 bases, with 7 bases of the junction left unmatched. The CDR3 sequence is CASLTGLSSGNTIYF. CDR3 nucleotide sequence: TGTGCCAGCCTGACAGGGCTGAGCTCTGGAAACACCATATATTTT.

The chain combines TRBV5-6 with TRBJ1-1; possible D gene TRBD1, 5 bases. CDR3 length equals 13 residues. The ends were cut back, 1 base at V and 8 bases at J, with 12 bases in the middle. Germline V CDR1 and CDR2: SGHDT, YYEEEE. DNA of the CDR3: TGTGCCAGCAGCTTGCTCCAGGGCCCCGAAGCTTTCTTT. This gives the protein CASSLLQGPEAFF.

The gene calls are TRBV5-5 and TRBJ2-3, with D perhaps matching TRBD2 (5 bases). V was pared by 0 bases and J by 0 bases, with 14 bases between. This CDR3 is 17 amino acids long. Germline V gives CDR1 SGHKS, CDR2 YYEKEE (reference sequence). This CDR3 reads CASSLGPGLPSTDTQYF. The CDR3 region has the DNA TGTGCCAGCAGCTTGGGCCCCGGACTTCCTAGCACAGATACGCAGTATTTT.

This sequence joins TRBV5-8 and TRBJ1-2, with 10 bases aligning to TRBD1. The length of the CDR3 is 14 residues. The ends lost 4 bases at V and 4 bases at J; junction bases unmatched: 4. Germline values: CDR1 SGHTS, CDR2 YDEGEE. In DNA form, the CDR3 reads TGTGCCAGCAGCCCCGGGACAGGGGCCTATGGCTACACCTTC. Its protein product is CASSPGTGAYGYTF.

The chain recombines TRBV11-2 with TRBJ1-3; D is uncertain. Germline V gives CDR1 SGHAT, CDR2 FQNNGV. This CDR3 is 17 amino acids long. V shed 4 bases and J shed 0 bases, with 16 bases lying between them. This CDR3 is CASSSEGNRVSGNTIYF. The CDR3 nucleotides read TGTGCCAGCAGCTCAGAAGGTAACAGAGTCTCTGGAAACACCATATATTTT.

The chain couples TRBV7-2 to TRBJ1-1, with D maybe TRBD1 (6 bases). The CDR3 spans 15 residues. Trimming removed 5 bases at V and 5 bases at J, with 18 bases between. Per the germline V gene, CDR1 is SGHTA and CDR2 is FQGNSA. The CDR3 region has the DNA TGTGCCAGCAGCCCCCTGGGGGGGGCGCGAACTGAAGCTTTCTTT. It encodes CASSPLGGARTEAFF.

The table lists this clone with a few counts. The chain recombines TRBV14 with TRBJ2-3; 14 bases are a match to TRBD2. Per the germline V gene, CDR1 is SGHDN and CDR2 is FVKESK. J gave up 6 bases and V 5 bases, and 4 bases lay outside the gene matches. The CDR3 sequence is 15 residues long. The CDR3 DNA reads as TGTGCCAGCAGCGCGACTAGCGGGGGGGCCGATACGCAGTATTTT. Translating gives CASSATSGGADTQYF.

CDR3: CASSPNAGGPLHF. The CDR3 bases are TGTGCCAGCAGTCCCAATGCGGGGGGACCCCTCCACTTT. The chain links TRBV12-3 or TRBV12-4 to TRBJ1-6; TRBD1 is a possible D gene (5 bases). The V end was cut by 5 bases, the J end by 12 bases, with 14 bases between. The CDR3 is made up of 13 amino acids.

The genes are TRBV3-1 (or the pseudogene TRBV3-2) and TRBJ2-7; D is possibly TRBD2 (7 bases). The CDR3 runs to 15 residues. Germline CDR1 reads LGHDT; CDR2 reads YNNKEL (reference sequence). With 0 bases removed from V and 1 base from J, the gap between germline ends came to 10 bases. The CDR3 region has the DNA TGTGCCAGCAGCCAAGACAGGGGACTATCCTACGAGCAGTACTTC. Protein: CASSQDRGLSYEQYF.

The chain combines TRBV3-1 (or the pseudogene TRBV3-2) with TRBJ1-1; 7 bases are shared with TRBD1. With 3 bases clipped from V and 1 base from J, the junction kept 5 bases outside the gene matches. Germline V gives CDR1 LGHDT, CDR2 YNNKEL (reference sequence). The CDR3 is 15 amino acids. The CDR3 region is CASSHLGTANTEAFF. Written as DNA, the CDR3 is TGTGCCAGCAGCCATCTAGGGACAGCGAACACTGAAGCTTTCTTT.

The V call is TRBV5-1, the J call TRBJ2-5, with D possibly being TRBD2 (5 bases). V gave up 0 bases and J gave up 5 bases, with 5 bases separating them. The CDR3 spans 12 residues. Per the germline V gene, CDR1 is SGHRS and CDR2 is YFSETQ. The CDR3 DNA is TGCGCCAGCAGCTTGGCGGGGGAGACCCAGTACTTC. This codes for CASSLAGETQYF.

The chain employs TRBV29-1 and TRBJ2-7, with D unresolved. CDR3 size: 11 residues. The V end was cut by 0 bases, the J end by 12 bases, with 12 bases between. CDR1 is SQVTM, CDR2 ANQGSEA, per germline. CDR3 sequence: CSVEDGDTRYV. In DNA form, the CDR3 reads TGCAGCGTTGAAGATGGTGACACACGGTACGTC.